One and the same sample provided the 29 T cell receptor beta chains below, sequenced in a study of blood T cell repertoires in COVID-19. Produced via immunoSEQ multiplex PCR; TCRdb's table is partial and in-frame only. The table records tens of thousands of clones, about nine tenths of them present only once. The material sequenced was peripheral blood. These receptors all stem from a man in his sixties with acute or convalescent COVID-19.

This chain connects TRBV3-1 (or the pseudogene TRBV3-2) to TRBJ1-1; tentative D call: TRBD1 (5 bases). Trimming took 2 bases from V and 11 from J, leaving 21 bases between them. The CDR3 consists of 15 residues. CDR1 is LGHDT, CDR2 YNNKEL, per germline (reference sequence). CDR3 bases: TGTGCCAGCAGCCAAAGTCTTGGGGCTGCGGTAACGGCTTTCTTT. Amino acids: CASSQSLGAAVTAFF.

Only one count was recorded for this clone. The rearrangement joins TRBV6-1 to TRBJ1-6; unclear D gene. The germline V gene has CDR1 MNHNS and CDR2 SASEGT. V was cut by 0 bases and J by 6 bases, with 9 bases left in between. There are 15 residues in the CDR3. The CDR3 DNA reads as TGTGCCAGCAGTGAAGCATGGCCGGGTAATTCACCCCTCCACTTT. This gives the protein CASSEAWPGNSPLHF.

Comments on this clone: The germline gene is not matched at one end of the junction; a read error may be the cause. The chain is built from TRBV5-8 and TRBJ2-7; 7 nucleotides agree with TRBD2. The length of the CDR3 is 12 residues. In germline, CDR1 is SGHTS, CDR2 YDEGEE. The CDR3 DNA sequence: TGTGCCAGCAGCTTGCCGGGGGGACCCAGCCTCTTC. It encodes CASSLPGGPSLF.

The chain joins TRBV3-1 (or the pseudogene TRBV3-2) to TRBJ1-6; weak D call: TRBD1 (6 bases). V lost 2 bases and J lost 9, with 14 bases in between. CDR1 LGHDT and CDR2 YNNKEL come from the germline V gene (reference sequence). The CDR3 consists of 15 residues. This chain's CDR3 is CASSQPTGFSSPLHF. CDR3 DNA: TGTGCCAGCAGCCAACCTACAGGGTTTAGTTCACCCCTCCACTTT.

For this clone: A read error may account for a junction end that differs from germline. The chain joins TRBV7-9 to TRBJ1-4, with 8 positions matching TRBD1. Germline-derived CDR1 and CDR2 are SEHNR and FQNEAQ (reference sequence). The CDR3 loop spans 14 amino acids. CDR3 DNA: TGTGCCAGCAGCCCCAGACAGGGGTCCGATCCCCTTCTTTTT. This gives the protein CASSPRQGSDPLLF.

This chain joins TRBV10-1 and TRBJ2-3; TRBD2 is a possible D gene (5 bases). The germline gives CDR1 WNHNN, CDR2 SYGVQD (reference sequence). The CDR3 totals 15 residues. V was clipped by 9 bases and J by 5 bases, with 21 bases between them. CDR3 amino acids: CASSREGVAEDTQYF. CDR3 coding DNA: TGCGCCAGTTCGCGAGAGGGAGTTGCGGAAGATACGCAGTATTTT.

CDR3 nucleotide sequence: TGTGCCAGCACGGGTCTTGAGACTGAAGCTTTCTTT. Protein product: CASTGLETEAFF. J is TRBJ1-1 and V is TRBV13; D remains unclear. Germline CDR1 is PRHDT and CDR2 is FYEKMQ (reference sequence). The CDR3 loop spans 12 amino acids. V was cut by 7 bases and J by 5 bases, with 11 bases left in between.

The V gene is TRBV14, the J gene TRBJ1-2, with 7 bases aligning to TRBD1. The germline CDR1 and CDR2 sequences are SGHDN and FVKESK. This CDR3 comprises 13 residues. J lost 7 bases, V lost 3 bases, and 5 bases had no gene match. The CDR3 nucleotides are TGTGCCAGCAGCCAGGACAGGACTACTGGCTACACCTTC. Amino acids: CASSQDRTTGYTF.

The chain carries TRBV11-2 and TRBJ2-2; D unresolved. V was cut by 6 bases and J by 1 base, with 6 bases left in between. CDR3 length equals 13 residues. Germline lookup yields CDR1 SGHAT and CDR2 FQNNGV. This chain's CDR3 is CASSVENTGELFF. The CDR3 DNA sequence: TGTGCCAGCAGTGTAGAGAACACCGGGGAGCTGTTTTTT.

The rearrangement links TRBV6-5 to TRBJ2-7; 9 positions agree with TRBD1. Germline lookup yields CDR1 MNHEY and CDR2 SVGAGI. CDR3 length: 13 residues. Trimming at V came to 9 bases and at J to 3 bases, leaving 6 bases not matched to a gene. This CDR3 is CASRRGQGYEQYF. CDR3 DNA: TGTGCCAGTAGAAGGGGACAGGGCTACGAGCAGTACTTC.

This chain connects TRBV3-1 (or the pseudogene TRBV3-2) to TRBJ1-5, with a weak D call TRBD1 (6 bases). CDR1 is LGHDT, CDR2 YNNKEL, per germline (reference sequence). The CDR3 extends over 13 amino acids. V shed 1 base and J shed 6 bases, with 7 bases lying between them. The CDR3 protein is CASSQGGGQPQHF. Here the CDR3 DNA reads TGTGCCAGCAGCCAAGGAGGGGGTCAGCCCCAGCATTTT.

V gene TRBV18 combines with J gene TRBJ1-1; D is ambiguous. This CDR3 has 12 amino acids. The germline gives CDR1 KGHSH, CDR2 LQKENI. The ends were cut back, 2 bases at V and 3 bases at J, with 4 bases in the middle. This chain's CDR3 is CASSPFDTEAFF. In DNA, the CDR3 is TGTGCCAGCTCACCATTCGACACTGAAGCTTTCTTT.

The V and J genes are TRBV5-6 and TRBJ1-2; TRBD1 is a possible D gene (5 bases). V was cut by 5 bases and J by 6 bases, with 17 bases left in between. Germline V gene data show CDR1 as SGHDT and CDR2 as YYEEEE. This CDR3 is built from 14 residues. The chain's CDR3 is CASSSLGVLDGYTF. The CDR3 DNA is TGTGCCAGCAGTTCCTTAGGGGTTCTCGATGGCTACACCTTC. Together with reference TRBV5-6 and TRBJ1-2, the CDR3 gives the full variable domain: DAGVTQSPTHLIKTRGQQVTLRCSPKSGHDTVSWYQQALGQGPQFIFQYYEEEERQRGNFPDRFSGHQFPNYSSELNVNALLLGDSALYLCASSSLGVLDGYTFGSGTRLTVV.

The rearrangement joins TRBV6-5 to TRBJ2-7; D is perhaps TRBD1 (6 bases). The germline gives CDR1 MNHEY, CDR2 SVGAGI. The CDR3 is 13 residues long. Trimming took off 8 bases at V and 2 bases at J, with 13 bases between the two ends. Here the CDR3 reads CASQRQAPYEQYF. The CDR3 nucleotides are TGTGCCAGCCAAAGACAGGCCCCCTACGAGCAGTACTTC.

The J gene is TRBJ1-1, the V gene TRBV5-1; possibly TRBD1 for D (6 bases). This CDR3 comprises 13 residues. Trimming left V 4 bases short and J 3 bases short, with 10 bases between. CDR1 and CDR2 from the germline V gene are SGHRS and YFSETQ. CDR3 amino acids: CASSTYRDTEAFF. The CDR3 DNA reads TGCGCCAGCAGCACCTACAGGGACACTGAAGCTTTCTTT.

The chain couples TRBV10-1 to TRBJ2-1; a weak D match, TRBD2 (6 bases). The V end lost 3 bases, the J end lost 8 bases, and 17 bases lay between the germline ends. Germline lookup yields CDR1 WNHNN and CDR2 SYGVQD (reference sequence). This CDR3 spans 15 amino acids. The CDR3, as DNA: TGCGCCAGCAGTGATGGGACTCCCGGAAGGCATGAGCAGTTCTTC. This gives the protein CASSDGTPGRHEQFF.

This clone was counted once. The junction differs from germline at one of its ends, possibly a read error. V usage is TRBV24-1 and J usage is TRBJ1-2; 12 bases align to TRBD1. This CDR3 is 15 amino acids long. Per germline, CDR1 KGHDR and CDR2 SFDVKD. The CDR3 DNA reads as TGTGCCACCAGTGATCCAGGGACAGGGGGCTATCGCTACACCTTC. It specifies CATSDPGTGGYRYTF.

The genes are TRBV6-4 and TRBJ1-4; D is unresolved. V was pared by 0 bases and J by 8 bases, with 7 bases between. This CDR3 region has 13 residues. Germline V CDR1 and CDR2: MRHNA, SNTAGT. The CDR3 sequence is CASSDSAGEKLFF. The CDR3 DNA follows: TGTGCCAGCAGTGACTCTGCGGGGGAAAAACTGTTTTTT.

V gene TRBV6-5 combines with J gene TRBJ1-2; weak D call: TRBD1 (6 bases). V was pared by 6 bases and J by 2 bases, with 16 bases between. This CDR3 has 15 amino acids. The germline gives CDR1 MNHEY, CDR2 SVGAGI. The CDR3 is CASRRNREFNYGYTF. The DNA for the CDR3 is TGTGCCAGCAGAAGGAACAGGGAATTCAACTATGGCTACACCTTC.

The chain recombines TRBV6-5 with TRBJ1-4; 10 bases are shared with TRBD1. CDR3 length equals 15 residues. The trim removed 7 bases at V and 8 bases at J, leaving 10 bases unmatched. CDR1 is MNHEY and CDR2 is SVGAGI in the germline V gene. This chain's CDR3 is CASIAIGTGEEKLFF. CDR3 sequence (DNA): TGTGCCAGCATTGCTATAGGGACAGGGGAGGAAAAACTGTTTTTT.

This chain uses TRBV5-1 with TRBJ2-7; the match to TRBD1 covers 8 bases. The CDR3 spans 15 residues. J was trimmed by 5 bases and V by 2 bases; bases with no gene match: 9. Per the germline V gene, CDR1 is SGHRS and CDR2 is YFSETQ. The CDR3 sequence: CASSFPTGVGNEQYF. Written as DNA, the CDR3 is TGCGCCAGCAGCTTCCCGACAGGGGTGGGTAACGAGCAGTACTTC.

The genes are TRBV13 and TRBJ1-2; D call uncertain. The germline V gene encodes CDR1 PRHDT and CDR2 FYEKMQ (reference sequence). Trimming removed 1 base from V and 6 bases from J, with 18 bases in between. CDR3 length equals 16 residues. The CDR3 bases are TGTGCCAGCAGCTTAGTGACCGGGATTGTTTTCGATGGCTACACCTTC. Its protein product is CASSLVTGIVFDGYTF.

The chain uses TRBV24-1 and TRBJ2-3, with 7 bases lining up with TRBD1. V was pared by 4 bases and J by 2 bases, with 2 bases of the junction left unmatched. CDR1 and CDR2 (germline): KGHDR, SFDVKD. The CDR3 has 14 amino acids. The CDR3, as DNA: TGTGCCACCAGTGAAGGGACAGCCACAGATACGCAGTATTTT. As protein: CATSEGTATDTQYF.

The chain couples TRBV18 to TRBJ1-2, with 7 bases matching TRBD1. With V trimmed by 4 bases and J by 4 bases, 3 bases remained unmatched. CDR1 KGHSH and CDR2 LQKENI come from the germline V gene. The CDR3 is 13 amino acids. CDR3 nucleotides: TGTGCCAGCTCACAGGGGGCTGGCTATGGCTACACCTTC. It codes for CASSQGAGYGYTF.

This chain joins TRBV9 and TRBJ2-1, with D perhaps TRBD2 (6 bases). CDR1 is SGDLS and CDR2 is YYNGEE in the germline V gene. With 6 bases removed from V and 5 bases from J, the gap between germline ends came to 18 bases. The CDR3 contains 15 residues. The CDR3 loop is CASNVDGRENNEQFF. In DNA form, the CDR3 reads TGTGCCAGCAACGTCGACGGGAGAGAGAACAATGAGCAGTTCTTC.

The chain couples TRBV2 to TRBJ1-2, with a tentative D call TRBD1 (6 bases). The germline V and J ends were trimmed by 1 base and 8 bases, with 14 bases remaining between them. CDR1 and CDR2 from the germline V gene are SNHLY and FYNNEI. The CDR3 contains 14 residues. The CDR3 DNA follows: TGTGCCAGCAGTGAAGTCACAGGGCCAAACGGCTACACCTTC. Protein sequence: CASSEVTGPNGYTF.

The gene calls are TRBV9 and TRBJ1-2; D ambiguous. Trimming removed 5 bases from V and 0 bases from J, with 5 bases in between. The CDR3 loop spans 12 amino acids. Germline V CDR1 and CDR2: SGDLS, YYNGEE. In DNA form, the CDR3 reads TGTGCCAGCAGTACTTCTAACTATGGCTACACCTTC. Its translation is CASSTSNYGYTF.

This clone has only a few counts. This chain uses TRBV6-6 with TRBJ1-1, with a possible D match to TRBD1 (6 bases). The CDR3 loop spans 14 amino acids. Per the germline V gene, CDR1 is MNHNY and CDR2 is SVGAGI (reference sequence). The V gene lost 2 bases and the J gene lost 0 bases, with 7 bases spanning the gap. CDR3 residues: CASSYTGMNTEAFF. CDR3 DNA: TGTGCCAGCAGTTACACAGGGATGAACACTGAAGCTTTCTTT.

The chain recombines TRBV2 with TRBJ1-6, with 7 bases identical to TRBD1. This CDR3 comprises 14 residues. Germline V gene sequence: CDR1 SNHLY, CDR2 FYNNEI. The ends lost 6 bases at V and 10 bases at J; junction bases unmatched: 9. The CDR3 spells CASSNDRVGSPLHF. The CDR3, as DNA: TGTGCCAGCAGCAACGACAGGGTAGGGTCACCCCTCCACTTT.